The 11 T cell receptor beta chains presented below share a single source sample, sequenced in a study of blood T cell repertoires in COVID-19. Sequencing was performed with immunoSEQ multiplex PCR; in TCRdb, only in-frame clones are kept and a portion is missing. The data contain roughly 99,000 clones, 84% of them singletons. The sample consisted of peripheral blood. These receptors all come from a human donor in a cohort sampled during active COVID-19.

This chain connects TRBV19 to TRBJ2-7; 10 nucleotides line up with TRBD1. The J segment lost 3 bases and the V segment lost 5 bases, leaving 4 bases of the junction unmatched. Per the germline V gene, CDR1 is LNHDA and CDR2 is SQIVND (reference sequence). This CDR3 has 14 residues. The chain's CDR3 is CASSSGTGVYEQYF. In DNA, the CDR3 is TGTGCCAGTAGTTCGGGGACAGGGGTCTACGAGCAGTACTTC.

This chain connects TRBV27 to TRBJ1-1, with 7 bases aligning to TRBD1. The germline V gene encodes CDR1 MNHEY and CDR2 SMNVEV (reference sequence). Trimming removed 6 bases from V and 5 bases from J; junction bases left unmatched: 9. CDR3 length equals 14 residues. As DNA, the CDR3 is TGTGCCAGCAGACTTACAGGGGTATGGACTGAAGCTTTCTTT. This encodes CASRLTGVWTEAFF.

The chain has TRBV7-2 and TRBJ2-3; D not certain. CDR3 size: 15 residues. Per the germline V gene, CDR1 is SGHTA and CDR2 is FQGNSA. V lost 6 bases and J 0 bases, leaving 13 bases between the germline ends. The DNA of the CDR3 is TGTGCCAGCAGGCAAGGAGCTCCTAGCACAGATACGCAGTATTTT. It codes for CASRQGAPSTDTQYF.

The chain uses TRBV28 and TRBJ1-1, with 8 bases lining up with TRBD1. Germline loops: CDR1 MDHEN, CDR2 SYDVKM. The CDR3 runs 14 residues. With V trimmed by 2 bases and J by 10 bases, 9 bases remained unmatched. The CDR3 protein is CASSLQGAMLVAFF. CDR3 coding DNA: TGTGCCAGCAGTTTACAGGGGGCGATGTTGGTAGCTTTCTTT.

The CDR3 loop reads CASSTYSTDTQYF. CDR3 DNA: TGTGCCAGCAGTACCTACAGCACAGATACGCAGTATTTT. The genes are TRBV27 and TRBJ2-3, with unresolved D. This CDR3 is 13 amino acids long. Germline lookup yields CDR1 MNHEY and CDR2 SMNVEV (reference sequence). V was clipped by 5 bases and J by 0 bases, with 6 bases between them.

J is TRBJ2-7 and V is TRBV10-3, with D maybe TRBD1 (6 bases). Per germline, CDR1 ENHRY and CDR2 SYGVKD. V lost 10 bases to trimming and J lost 2 bases, with 15 bases between them. The CDR3 is 13 residues long. CDR3 region: CATTGNQPYEQYF. The CDR3 DNA follows: TGTGCCACTACAGGGAATCAGCCCTACGAGCAGTACTTC.

The rearrangement uses TRBV27 and TRBJ2-1; D not certain. From germline, CDR1 is MNHEY and CDR2 SMNVEV (reference sequence). V lost 2 bases, J lost 8 bases, and 19 bases lay in between. The CDR3 has 16 amino acids. The DNA for the CDR3 is TGTGCCAGCAGTTTAGCCATCCCCCCGATGCGCGATGAGCAGTTCTTC. As protein: CASSLAIPPMRDEQFF.

This chain connects TRBV28 to TRBJ1-6, with 8 bases lining up with TRBD1. With 11 bases clipped from V and 7 bases from J, the junction kept 4 bases outside the gene matches. Germline V lookup: CDR1 MDHEN, CDR2 SYDVKM. CDR3 length: 12 residues. For the CDR3, the DNA is TGTGCCGGACGACAGGGGAATTCACCCCTCCACTTT. Translating it yields CAGRQGNSPLHF.

The chain links TRBV7-3 to TRBJ1-1; TRBD1 is a possible D gene (5 bases). This CDR3 has 13 amino acids. V lost 5 bases, J lost 4 bases, and 11 bases lay in between. In germline, CDR1 is SGHTA, CDR2 FQGTGA. This CDR3 reads CASSLDSSTEAFF. In DNA form, the CDR3 reads TGTGCCAGCAGCCTAGACAGTTCCACTGAAGCTTTCTTT.

This clone occurred a few times. J is TRBJ1-2 and V is TRBV5-1, with D perhaps TRBD1 (6 bases). The CDR3 is made up of 17 amino acids. Germline loops: CDR1 SGHRS, CDR2 YFSETQ. Trimming left V 2 bases short and J 2 bases short, with 19 bases between. CDR3 protein: CASSLGTPHFLNYGYTF. Here the CDR3 DNA reads TGCGCCAGCAGCTTAGGGACACCCCACTTCTTAAACTATGGCTACACCTTC.

The chain combines TRBV30 with TRBJ2-1, with 7 nucleotides matching TRBD1. Per the germline V gene, CDR1 is GTSNPN and CDR2 is SVGIG (reference sequence). With 3 bases clipped from V and 0 bases from J, the junction kept 14 bases outside the gene matches. This CDR3 is built from 18 residues. The CDR3 nucleotides read TGTGCCTGGAGCCTAACTCGGACAGGCCTGAGCTCCTACAATGAGCAGTTCTTC. It translates to CAWSLTRTGLSSYNEQFF. The full variable domain, completed using reference TRBV30 and TRBJ2-1, is SQTIHQWPATLVQPVGSPLSLECTVEGTSNPNLYWYRQAAGRGLQLLFYSVGIGQISSEVPQNLSASRPQDRQFILSSKKLLLSDSGFYLCAWSLTRTGLSSYNEQFFGPGTRLTVL.